The clone carrying this T cell receptor beta chain was counted many times. Its antigen is undetermined. In the library, each TCR cDNA molecule bore its own unique molecular identifier. TCRdb called the 5' RACE reads again in MiXCR, with one record for every CDR3 protein. The table includes 30,000 to 45,000 distinct CDR3 sequences, 4% to 6% detected once. The sample belongs to a study of spatial heterogeneity in lung cancer. Study-wide results and limits: Blood contained ubiquitous expanded tumor TCRs more at resection than at follow-up.

Stated time point: sample taken at primary tumor resection. Whole RNA was taken from tumor, nontumor lung or frozen PBMC; it was then sequenced unsorted. Donors were under 90 untreated early-stage non-small cell lung cancer patients. With 0 bases removed from V and 6 bases from J, the gap between germline ends came to 7 bases. The CDR3 spans 13 residues. Looked up from germline, CDR1 is KGHSH and CDR2 is LQKENI. Sample: PBMCs, taken at surgery. The chain carries TRBV18 and TRBJ2-3; perhaps TRBD1 as D (6 bases). The sequence was collected from a female donor with early-stage non-small cell lung cancer. Here the CDR3 reads CASSPPGADTQYF. The CDR3 DNA follows: TGTGCCAGCTCACCACCGGGGGCGGATACGCAGTATTTT.